This T cell receptor beta chain is drawn from a study of graft-versus-host responses after intestinal transplantation. Study as a whole: Induction using anti-thymocyte globulin, followed by tacrolimus and steroids for approximately 3 years, was given to all recipients. Broader study findings: Those patients showing graft-donor T cell macrochimerism displayed high graft-versus-host to host-versus-graft clonal ratios in allografts. Researchers found GvH clones in recipient marrow, and some showed up first in ileum or blood.

The data were produced by immunoSEQ multiplex PCR, yet TCRdb's version contains in-frame clones alone and is incomplete. Here the sample spans roughly 97,000 clones, about 90% being singletons. Of note for this clone: Antigen unknown.

Germline-derived CDR1 and CDR2 are SGDLS and YYNGEE. This CDR3 is built from 16 residues. V lost 2 bases, J lost 0 bases, and 15 bases lay in between. This sequence joins TRBV9 and TRBJ2-7, with D uncertain. Specimen: unstimulated CD4+ T cells sorted from spleen or lymph node cells, collected before intestinal transplant. The clonotype was recovered from a human donor who received an intestinal transplant. The CDR3 region is CASSVGPTQSSYEQYF. The CDR3 DNA reads TGTGCCAGCAGCGTCGGCCCGACACAGAGCTCCTACGAGCAGTACTTC.